The 2 T cell receptor beta chains below were found in one sample sequenced in a study of blood T cell repertoires in COVID-19. Data came from immunoSEQ multiplex PCR; TCRdb stores just in-frame clones and leaves some out. This table has some 160,000 clones, just over 90% appearing once. Sequencing used peripheral blood. Receptor source: a man aged 18 to 30 with COVID-19, enrolled during active disease.

The chain has TRBV18 and TRBJ2-1; 10 bases line up with TRBD1. V was pared by 4 bases and J by 2 bases, with 5 bases of the junction left unmatched. This CDR3 region has 16 residues. Germline V lookup: CDR1 KGHSH, CDR2 LQKENI. The CDR3 region has the DNA TGTGCCAGCTCACTCGGACAGGGGGGGACCTACAATGAGCAGTTCTTC. It encodes CASSLGQGGTYNEQFF.

The chain employs TRBV5-6 and TRBJ1-1; 11 bases align to TRBD1. The V gene end was trimmed by 2 bases and the J gene end by 2 bases; junction bases not matched to a gene: 5. Germline V gene sequence: CDR1 SGHDT, CDR2 YYEEEE. The CDR3 covers 16 residues. The CDR3 DNA follows: TGTGCCAGCAGCTTTAAGGGACAGGGGGTTAACACTGAAGCTTTCTTT. The encoded protein is CASSFKGQGVNTEAFF. Full variable domain (remainder filled in from reference TRBV5-6 and TRBJ1-1): DAGVTQSPTHLIKTRGQQVTLRCSPKSGHDTVSWYQQALGQGPQFIFQYYEEEERQRGNFPDRFSGHQFPNYSSELNVNALLLGDSALYLCASSFKGQGVNTEAFFGQGTRLTVV.